One and the same sample provided the 3 T cell receptor beta chains below, sequenced in a study of blood T cells in healthy people across ages. The second PCR ran about 6 to 12 cycles with a sample-barcoded 5' primer and J-beta primers. TCRdb redid the calling of the 5' RACE reads with MiXCR, one entry per CDR3 protein. The data show approximately 1,700,000 distinct CDR3 sequences, with approximately 40% seen just once and about 23% held by the top ten. The sample was blood. The receptors originated from a human donor in good health.

V gene TRBV27 combines with J gene TRBJ1-1; the D is unclear. CDR1 and CDR2 from the germline V gene are MNHEY and SMNVEV (reference sequence). The CDR3 runs to 15 residues. Trimming cost V 0 bases and J 2 bases, with 10 bases left between them. CDR3 nucleotides: TGTGCCAGCAGTTTATCCCCTCTCGGAAACACTGAAGCTTTCTTT. It encodes CASSLSPLGNTEAFF.

The rearrangement links TRBV12-3 or TRBV12-4 to TRBJ1-5; D is unresolved. V was clipped by 5 bases and J by 6 bases, with 17 bases between them. The CDR3 totals 15 residues. CDR3 sequence (DNA): TGTGCCAGCAGTCCCCTATTTGGGGTGGGTCAGCCCCAGCATTTT. Translated, it gives CASSPLFGVGQPQHF.

The gene calls are TRBV7-2 and TRBJ2-2; 15 nucleotides match TRBD2. The CDR3 consists of 19 residues. Losses at the gene ends were 6 bases for V and 2 bases for J; bases not matched to a gene: 10. Germline values: CDR1 SGHTA, CDR2 FQGNSA. In nucleotides, the CDR3 is TGTGCCAGCAGGGCCGCGGGACTAGCGGGGGGACACAACACCGGGGAGCTGTTTTTT. Translating gives CASRAAGLAGGHNTGELFF. Complete variable domain (other parts from reference TRBV7-2 and TRBJ2-2): GAGVSQSPSNKVTEKGKDVELRCDPISGHTALYWYRQSLGQGLEFLIYFQGNSAPDKSGLPSDRFSAERTGGSVSTLTIQRTQQEDSAVYLCASRAAGLAGGHNTGELFFGEGSRLTVL.